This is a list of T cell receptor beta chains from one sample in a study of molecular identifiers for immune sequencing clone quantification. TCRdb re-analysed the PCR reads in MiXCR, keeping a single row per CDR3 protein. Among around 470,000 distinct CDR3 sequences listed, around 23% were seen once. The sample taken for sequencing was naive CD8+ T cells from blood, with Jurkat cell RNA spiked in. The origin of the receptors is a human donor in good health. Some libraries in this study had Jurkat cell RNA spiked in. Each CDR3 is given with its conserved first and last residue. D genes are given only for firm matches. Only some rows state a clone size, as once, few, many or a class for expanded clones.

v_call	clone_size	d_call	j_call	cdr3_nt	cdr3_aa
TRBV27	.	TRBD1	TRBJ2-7	TGTGCCAGCAGTTTGACAGGGGTACCCGAGCAGTACTTC	CASSLTGVPEQYF
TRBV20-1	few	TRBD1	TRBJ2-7	TGCAGTGCTAGAGATCTTCGGGGGACAGGGGGGTACTTGCAGTACTTC	CSARDLRGTGGYLQYF
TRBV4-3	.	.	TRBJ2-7	TGCGCCAGCAGCCAAGATACAGGGTTACCGTACGAGCAGTACTTC	CASSQDTGLPYEQYF
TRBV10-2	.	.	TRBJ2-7	TGCGCCACCATTAACCGAACCGCCTACGAGCAGTACTTC	CATINRTAYEQYF
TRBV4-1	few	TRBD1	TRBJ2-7	TGCGCCAGCAGCCAAACGACAGGGACCCCCTACGAGCAGTACTTC	CASSQTTGTPYEQYF
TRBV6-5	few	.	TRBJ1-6	TGTGCCAGCAGTTACTCGCCCGGGGAATCACCCCTCCACTTT	CASSYSPGESPLHF
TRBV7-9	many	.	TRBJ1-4	TGTGCCAGCAGCTTGGGTCCGGAAAAACTGTTTTTT	CASSLGPEKLFF
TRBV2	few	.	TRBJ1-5	TGTGCCAGCAGTGGGGTCCCACTTCAGCCCCAGCATTTT	CASSGVPLQPQHF
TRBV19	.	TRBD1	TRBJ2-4	TGTGCCAGTAGCACCCGGGACAGTCAAAACATTCAGTACTTC	CASSTRDSQNIQYF
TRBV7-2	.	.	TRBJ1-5	TGTGCCAGCAGCAAACTGTGCTATAGCAATCAGCCCCAGCATTTT	CASSKLCYSNQPQHF
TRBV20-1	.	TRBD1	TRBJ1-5	TGCAGTGCTATGGGACAGGGGGCCGCTTTTAATCAGCCCCAGCATTTT	CSAMGQGAAFNQPQHF
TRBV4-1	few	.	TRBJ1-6	TGCGCCAGCAGCCAAGACATACAGGGACCCCTCCACTTT	CASSQDIQGPLHF
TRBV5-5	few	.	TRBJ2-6	TGTGCCAGCAGCTTGGCAGGAAGAATCTCTGGGGCCAACGTCCTGACTTTC	CASSLAGRISGANVLTF
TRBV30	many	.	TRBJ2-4	TGTGCCTGGAGGGATGGAATCCTAGCCAAAAACATTCAGTACTTC	CAWRDGILAKNIQYF
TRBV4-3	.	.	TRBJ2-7	TGCGCCAGCAGCCAAGATAGGGCACAGGGAACCCACGAGCAGTACTTC	CASSQDRAQGTHEQYF
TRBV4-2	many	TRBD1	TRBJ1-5	TGTGCCAGCAGCCAAGAAGATTATGGGACAGGGGGTCAGCCCCAGCATTTT	CASSQEDYGTGGQPQHF
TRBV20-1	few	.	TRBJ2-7	TGCAGTGCTAAGGCTCGGGGGCCCTCCTACGAGCAGTACTTC	CSAKARGPSYEQYF
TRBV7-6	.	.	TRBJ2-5	TGTGCCAGCAGCGGAAACTCGGGACTTCGGGCGGAGACCCAGTACTTC	CASSGNSGLRAETQYF
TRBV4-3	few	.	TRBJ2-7	TGCGCCAGCAGCCAAGATTTAGGGTATCCGTACGAGCAGTACTTC	CASSQDLGYPYEQYF
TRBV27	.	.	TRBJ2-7	TGTGCCAGCAGACTGAGGGGCGGGACGTTCTACGAGCAGTACTTC	CASRLRGGTFYEQYF
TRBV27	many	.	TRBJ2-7	TGTGCCAGCAGTTTTGGGCGGGGGCCCTACGAGCAGTACTTC	CASSFGRGPYEQYF
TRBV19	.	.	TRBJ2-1	TGTGCCAGTAGTTGGGGGAGCGGAGCCTACAATGAGCAGTTCTTC	CASSWGSGAYNEQFF
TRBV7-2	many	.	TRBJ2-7	TGTGCCAGCAGCTACCGGGACAAGAGCTCCTACGAGCAGTACTTC	CASSYRDKSSYEQYF
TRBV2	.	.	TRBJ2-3	TGTGCCAGCAGTGAGAGCCGGCCGCAGGGGACAGATACGCAGTATTTT	CASSESRPQGTDTQYF
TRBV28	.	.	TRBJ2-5	TGTGCCAGCAGCAACCCCGACGGCAACCAAGAGACCCAGTACTTC	CASSNPDGNQETQYF
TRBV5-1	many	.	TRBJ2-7	TGCGCCAGCAGCCCGGGACCGTTCTCCTACGAGCAGTACTTC	CASSPGPFSYEQYF
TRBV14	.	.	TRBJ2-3	TGTGCCAGCAGCCAAGTAACAGGGTCAGATACGCAGTATTTT	CASSQVTGSDTQYF